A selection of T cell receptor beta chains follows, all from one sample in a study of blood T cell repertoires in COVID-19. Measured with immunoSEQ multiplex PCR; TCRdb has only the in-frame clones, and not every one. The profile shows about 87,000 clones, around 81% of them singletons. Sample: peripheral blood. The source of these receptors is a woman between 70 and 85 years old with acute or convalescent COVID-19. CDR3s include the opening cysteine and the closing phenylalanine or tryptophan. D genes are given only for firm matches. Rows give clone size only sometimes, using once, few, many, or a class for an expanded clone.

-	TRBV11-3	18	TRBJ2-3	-	TGTGCCAGCAGCTTAGGCGAACGGGGATCGGTAAGCACAGATACGCAGTATTTT	CASSLGERGSVSTDTQYF
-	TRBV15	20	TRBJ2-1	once	TGTGCCACCAGCAGGGGACCGGGACAGGGGTCTAGCGGGGGGTCCCTTGAGCAGTTCTTC	CATSRGPGQGSSGGSLEQFF
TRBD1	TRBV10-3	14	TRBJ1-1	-	TGTGCCATCAGATTACAGGGGATGAACACTGAAGCTTTCTTT	CAIRLQGMNTEAFF
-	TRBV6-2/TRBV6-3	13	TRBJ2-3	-	TGTGCCAGCAGTTACGAGCCCACAGATACGCAGTATTTT	CASSYEPTDTQYF
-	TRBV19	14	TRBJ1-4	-	TGTGCCAGTAGTGTTGCTATTCTTAATGAAAAACTGTTTTTT	CASSVAILNEKLFF
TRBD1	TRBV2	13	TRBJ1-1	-	TGTGCCAGCCAGGGACAGGACCACACTGAAGCTTTCTTT	CASQGQDHTEAFF
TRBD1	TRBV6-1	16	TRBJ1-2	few	TGTGCCAGCAGTGAAGGGACAGGGGGCGTAGACTATGGCTACACCTTC	CASSEGTGGVDYGYTF
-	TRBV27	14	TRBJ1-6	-	TGTGCCAGCAGTAAACAGGGTTCGCATTCACCCCTCCACTTT	CASSKQGSHSPLHF
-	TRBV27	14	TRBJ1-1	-	TGTGCCAGCAGTCCCGTAATTCCAGTGTCTGAAGCTTTCTTT	CASSPVIPVSEAFF
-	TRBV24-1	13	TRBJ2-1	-	TGTGCCACCAGTGACCCCAATCAGGGGGAGCAGTTCTTC	CATSDPNQGEQFF
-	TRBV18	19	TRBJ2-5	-	TGTGCCAGCTCACCCATGCCTCCGGGCACAGGGCGTGTACAAGAGACCCAGTACTTC	CASSPMPPGTGRVQETQYF
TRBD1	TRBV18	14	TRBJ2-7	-	TGTGCCAGCTCAAAATCGACAGGGGCCTACGAGCAGTACTTC	CASSKSTGAYEQYF
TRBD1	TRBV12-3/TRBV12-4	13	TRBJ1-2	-	TGTGCCAGCAGCAGAGACAGGGGCTATGGCTACACCTTC	CASSRDRGYGYTF
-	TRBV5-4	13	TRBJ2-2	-	TGTGCCAGCAGTCGGGAGAACACCGGGGAGCTGTTTTTT	CASSRENTGELFF
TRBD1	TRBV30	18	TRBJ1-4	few	TGTGCCTGGAGTGAGGGACAGGGAAAGTTCGCAACTAATGAAAAACTGTTTTTT	CAWSEGQGKFATNEKLFF
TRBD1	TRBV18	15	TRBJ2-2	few	TGTGCCAGCTCATCCGGGACAGTCGGCACCGGGGAGCTGTTTTTT	CASSSGTVGTGELFF
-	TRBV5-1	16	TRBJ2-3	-	TGCGCCAGCAGCCTCCTTGGGCACTCCGGCACAGATACGCAGTATTTT	CASSLLGHSGTDTQYF
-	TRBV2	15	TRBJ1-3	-	TGTGCCAGCAACACGGGGGGGAGTAATGGAAACACCATATATTTT	CASNTGGSNGNTIYF
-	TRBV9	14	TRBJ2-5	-	TGTGCCAGCAGCCCCGGGAACCGACAAGAGACCCAGTACTTC	CASSPGNRQETQYF
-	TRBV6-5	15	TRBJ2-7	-	TGTGCCAGCGCATTGGGGCACTCCACCACCTACGAGCAGTACTTC	CASALGHSTTYEQYF
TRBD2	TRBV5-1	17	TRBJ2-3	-	TGCGCCAGCAGCTTCTCTAGCGGGGGAGCACGCACAGATACGCAGTATTTT	CASSFSSGGARTDTQYF
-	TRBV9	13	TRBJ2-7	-	TGTGCCAGCAGCGTAGATCAGGCTTACGAGCAGTACTTC	CASSVDQAYEQYF